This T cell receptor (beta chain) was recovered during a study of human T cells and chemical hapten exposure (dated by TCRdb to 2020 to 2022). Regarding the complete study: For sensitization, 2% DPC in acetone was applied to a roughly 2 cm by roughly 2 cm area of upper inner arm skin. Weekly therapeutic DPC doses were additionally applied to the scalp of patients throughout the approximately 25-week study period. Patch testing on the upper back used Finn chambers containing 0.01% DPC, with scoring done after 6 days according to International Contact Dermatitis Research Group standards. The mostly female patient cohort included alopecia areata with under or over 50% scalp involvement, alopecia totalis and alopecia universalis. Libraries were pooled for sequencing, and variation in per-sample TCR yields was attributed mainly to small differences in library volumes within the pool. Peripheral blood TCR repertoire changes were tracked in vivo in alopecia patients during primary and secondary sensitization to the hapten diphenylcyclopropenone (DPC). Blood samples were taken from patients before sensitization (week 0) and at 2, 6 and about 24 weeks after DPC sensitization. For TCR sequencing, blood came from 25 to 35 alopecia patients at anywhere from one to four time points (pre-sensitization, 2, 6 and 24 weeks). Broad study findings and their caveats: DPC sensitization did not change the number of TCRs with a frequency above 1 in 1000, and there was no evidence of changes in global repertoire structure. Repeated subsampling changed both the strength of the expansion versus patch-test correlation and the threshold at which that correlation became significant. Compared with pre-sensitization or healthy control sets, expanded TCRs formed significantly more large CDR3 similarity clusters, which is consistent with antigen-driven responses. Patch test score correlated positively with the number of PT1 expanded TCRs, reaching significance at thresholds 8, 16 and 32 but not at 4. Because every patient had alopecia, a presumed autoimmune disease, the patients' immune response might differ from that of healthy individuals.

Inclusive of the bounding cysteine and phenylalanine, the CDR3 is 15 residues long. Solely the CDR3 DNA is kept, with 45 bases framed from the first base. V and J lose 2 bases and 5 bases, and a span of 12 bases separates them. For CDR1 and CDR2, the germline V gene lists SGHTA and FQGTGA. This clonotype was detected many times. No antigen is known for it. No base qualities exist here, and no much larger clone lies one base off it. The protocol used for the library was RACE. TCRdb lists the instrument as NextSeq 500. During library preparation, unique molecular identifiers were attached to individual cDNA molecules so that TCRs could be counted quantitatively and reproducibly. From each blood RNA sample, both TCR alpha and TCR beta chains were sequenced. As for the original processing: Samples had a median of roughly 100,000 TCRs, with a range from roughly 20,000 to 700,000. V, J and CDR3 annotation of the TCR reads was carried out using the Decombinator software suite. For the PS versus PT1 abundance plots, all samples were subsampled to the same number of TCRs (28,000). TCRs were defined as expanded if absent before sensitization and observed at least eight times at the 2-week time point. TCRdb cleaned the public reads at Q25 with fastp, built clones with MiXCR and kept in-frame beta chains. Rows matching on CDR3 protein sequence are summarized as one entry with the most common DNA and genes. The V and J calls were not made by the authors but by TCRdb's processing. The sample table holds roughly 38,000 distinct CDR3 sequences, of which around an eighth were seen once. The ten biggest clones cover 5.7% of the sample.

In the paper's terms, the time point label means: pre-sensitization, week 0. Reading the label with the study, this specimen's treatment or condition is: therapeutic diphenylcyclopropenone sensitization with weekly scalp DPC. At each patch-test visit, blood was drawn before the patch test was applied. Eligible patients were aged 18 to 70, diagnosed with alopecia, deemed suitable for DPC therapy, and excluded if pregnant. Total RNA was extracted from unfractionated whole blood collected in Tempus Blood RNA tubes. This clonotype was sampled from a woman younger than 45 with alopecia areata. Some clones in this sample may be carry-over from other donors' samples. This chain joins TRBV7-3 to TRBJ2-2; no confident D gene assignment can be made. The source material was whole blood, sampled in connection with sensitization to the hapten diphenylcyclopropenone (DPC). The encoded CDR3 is CASSLERPGTGELFF. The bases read TGTGCCAGCAGCTTAGAGAGACCTGGAACCGGGGAGCTGTTTTTT.